This T cell receptor beta chain emerged from a study of patients and donors after allogeneic stem cell transplantation. V was shortened by 6 bases and J by 0 bases, with 12 bases between the two germline ends. The CDR3 sequence is 15 residues long. From germline, CDR1 is MDHEN and CDR2 SYDVKM. In TCRdb, the RT-PCR reads were re-called with MiXCR into one record per CDR3 protein. Of approximately 200,000 distinct CDR3 sequences listed, around 41% are singletons. The clonotype comes from a human donor who was either an allogeneic HSCT recipient or a stem cell or donor lymphocyte infusion donor (not recorded which). It is not recorded whose cells these are; they may come from a transplant donor. Input material: blood, either unsorted or a sorted T cell fraction (not recorded which). J is TRBJ1-5 and V is TRBV28; D possibly corresponds to TRBD1 (5 bases). CDR3 sequence reads: CASRMDTNSNQPQHF. In DNA, the CDR3 is TGTGCCAGCAGGATGGACACAAATAGCAATCAGCCCCAGCATTTT.